The 32 T cell receptor beta chains presented below share a single source sample, sequenced in a study of cytotoxic CD8 clonotypes in ibrutinib-treated CLL (dated by TCRdb to about 2021). The sample's time point label, decoded: approximately 2 years on ibrutinib. The library was prepared using the immunoSEQ multiplex PCR assay. TCRdb obtained this table from immuneACCESS and retained in-frame rearrangements with V and J assigned. These tables miss some clones; where compared with another copy, unresolved V genes account for less than half of the shortfall, and the remainder is unexplained. The sample records about 50,000 clones, around 60% of which are singletons. The ten largest clones add up to 25% to 30% of the sample. Sample: PBMCs, taken after 24 months of ibrutinib treatment. These receptors all come from a human donor with chronic lymphocytic leukemia.

The gene calls are TRBV5-1 and TRBJ2-5; 8 bases agree with TRBD1. The CDR3 has 15 amino acids. CDR1 and CDR2 from the germline V gene are SGHRS and YFSETQ. With 3 bases clipped from V and 4 bases from J, the junction kept 8 bases outside the gene matches. Written as DNA, the CDR3 is TGCGCCAGCAGCTCCCGGACAGGGCCTGGAGAGACCCAGTACTTC. Translation gives CASSSRTGPGETQYF.

This clone has a handful of counts. This chain uses TRBV10-3 with TRBJ2-2; D not certain. V was shortened by 6 bases and J by 0 bases, with 2 bases between the two germline ends. This CDR3 has 12 residues. CDR1 and CDR2 from the germline V gene are ENHRY and SYGVKD. Here the CDR3 reads CAISANTGELFF. The CDR3 DNA sequence: TGTGCCATCAGCGCGAACACCGGGGAGCTGTTTTTT.

V gene TRBV7-8 combines with J gene TRBJ1-1, with 9 bases that match TRBD1. After removal of 6 bases from V and 1 base from J, the junction contained 0 bases not matched to a gene. The germline gives CDR1 SGHVS, CDR2 FQNEAQ. The CDR3 length is 13 residues. DNA of the CDR3: TGTGCCAGCAGGGGACAGGGGAACACTGAAGCTTTCTTT. Its translation is CASRGQGNTEAFF.

There are many counts of this clone. The sample carries other DNA sequences with the same CDR3. This chain connects TRBV29-1 to TRBJ1-1; 7 bases map to TRBD1. This CDR3 spans 14 amino acids. V gave up 3 bases and J gave up 0 bases; unmatched junction bases: 4. Germline values: CDR1 SQVTM, CDR2 ANQGSEA. The CDR3, as DNA: TGCAGCGTTGACCCGACAGGGATGAACACTGAAGCTTTCTTT. Translation gives CSVDPTGMNTEAFF.

This clone was seen a handful of times. The chain is built from TRBV19 and TRBJ2-6, with D hard to call. Looked up from germline, CDR1 is LNHDA and CDR2 is SQIVND (reference sequence). The V end lost 5 bases, the J end lost 0 bases, and 11 bases lay between the germline ends. The CDR3 is 16 residues long. The DNA for the CDR3 is TGTGCCAGTAGTCCTATCATGAACTCTGGGGCCAACGTCCTGACTTTC. It translates to CASSPIMNSGANVLTF.

Relative to its sample, this clone is medium-sized. V and J are TRBV12-5 and TRBJ2-5; 7 nucleotides agree with TRBD1. Trimming removed 4 bases from V and 0 bases from J; junction bases left unmatched: 5. Germline V gives CDR1 LGHNT, CDR2 FRNRAP. The CDR3 extends over 15 amino acids. The CDR3, as DNA: TGTGCTAGTGGTTCGACGACAGGGTACCAAGAGACCCAGTACTTC. As protein: CASGSTTGYQETQYF.

This sequence joins TRBV27 and TRBJ1-2; tentatively, D is TRBD1 (5 bases). CDR3 length: 15 residues. V was trimmed by 3 bases and J by 5 bases, leaving 16 bases between them. Germline CDR1 is MNHEY and CDR2 is SMNVEV (reference sequence). CDR3 bases: TGTGCCAGCAGTTTTGGGCAGGGCACTGGGTATGGCTACACCTTC. This encodes CASSFGQGTGYGYTF.

CDR3 nucleotides: TGCGCCAGCAGCCTGCGACGGGGGAACACTGAAGCTTTCTTT. Amino acids: CASSLRRGNTEAFF. This rearrangement joins TRBV4-1 to TRBJ1-1; D unresolved. V was cut by 4 bases and J by 1 base, with 10 bases left in between. The CDR3 loop spans 14 amino acids. Germline CDR1 is MGHRA and CDR2 is YSYEKL.

The gene calls are TRBV10-2 and TRBJ1-3; D call uncertain. V shed 8 bases and J shed 2 bases, with 13 bases lying between them. Germline lookup yields CDR1 WSHSY and CDR2 SAAADI. The CDR3 spans 14 residues. The DNA of the CDR3 is TGCGCCAGCCGGAGCTGGGATACTGGAAACACCATATATTTT. This codes for CASRSWDTGNTIYF.

The V call is TRBV27, the J call TRBJ2-1; TRBD2 is a possible D gene (7 bases). Trimming removed 2 bases from V and 9 bases from J, with 23 bases in between. CDR3 length: 17 residues. Germline V gene lookup returns CDR1 MNHEY and CDR2 SMNVEV (reference sequence). DNA of the CDR3: TGTGCCAGCAGTTTAAGGACCGGGGGGCGTCGATATGGTGAGCAGTTCTTC. The encoded protein is CASSLRTGGRRYGEQFF.

This clone came up a few times. The chain has TRBV6-1 and TRBJ1-2, with D possibly being TRBD1 (5 bases). CDR3 length: 12 amino acids. The V gene's germline CDR1 is MNHNS and CDR2 SASEGT. V gave up 6 bases and J gave up 4 bases, with 9 bases separating them. The CDR3, as DNA: TGTGCCAGCAGCCTCAGGGCCTATGGCTACACCTTC. Encoded protein: CASSLRAYGYTF.

This clone was seen a handful of times. The chain links TRBV5-5 to TRBJ2-3; 8 bases are a match to TRBD2. V trimming: 1 base; J trimming: 2 bases; junction bases outside the gene matches: 6. Germline loops: CDR1 SGHKS, CDR2 YYEKEE (reference sequence). The CDR3 totals 16 residues. The CDR3 nucleotides are TGTGCCAGCAGCTTGTACAGCGGGGGCCCCACAGATACGCAGTATTTT. This codes for CASSLYSGGPTDTQYF.

In nucleotides, the CDR3 is TGTGCCAGCCGCCTAGGGGGGACTCACACAGATACGCAGTATTTT. Translated: CASRLGGTHTDTQYF. The rearrangement uses TRBV28 and TRBJ2-3, with D possibly called TRBD1 or TRBD2 (6 bases each). Trimming took 8 bases from V and 2 from J, leaving 17 bases between them. The CDR3 totals 15 residues. Per the germline V gene, CDR1 is MDHEN and CDR2 is SYDVKM.

There are a few counts of this clone. The chain carries TRBV6-5 and TRBJ2-7; D is perhaps TRBD1 (6 bases). Germline-derived CDR1 and CDR2 are MNHEY and SVGAGI. Trimming pared 5 bases from V and 5 bases from J, leaving 13 bases between. The length of the CDR3 is 13 residues. The DNA for the CDR3 is TGTGCCAGCAGTCGCGGACAGAGCCACGAGCAGTACTTC. Its translation: CASSRGQSHEQYF.

In its sample, this clone was seen a few times. The chain carries TRBV5-1 and TRBJ1-4, with D tentatively TRBD1 (5 bases). This CDR3 has 18 residues. The ends were cut back, 0 bases at V and 4 bases at J, with 19 bases in the middle. From germline, CDR1 is SGHRS and CDR2 YFSETQ. CDR3: CASSLVPLGARGNEKLFF. CDR3 nucleotide sequence: TGCGCCAGCAGCTTGGTACCCCTAGGGGCGCGGGGTAATGAAAAACTGTTTTTT. The full variable domain, in which reference TRBV5-1 and TRBJ1-4 provide the parts outside the CDR3, is KAGVTQTPRYLIKTRGQQVTLSCSPISGHRSVSWYQQTPGQGLQFLFEYFSETQRNKGNFPGRFSGRQFSNSRSEMNVSTLELGDSALYLCASSLVPLGARGNEKLFFGSGTQLSVL.

This clone was detected a few times. CDR3 sequence (DNA): TGTGCCAGCAGTGGCCGGGACAGCCCCTTTCAGCCCCAGCATTTT. Its translation: CASSGRDSPFQPQHF. The rearrangement uses TRBV6-6 and TRBJ1-5; TRBD1 matches at 7 bases. V lost 5 bases to trimming and J lost 6 bases; unmatched junction nucleotides: 10. The germline V gene has CDR1 MNHNY and CDR2 SVGAGI (reference sequence). The CDR3 is 15 residues long.

In this sample, this clone turned up a few times. The genes are TRBV28 and TRBJ1-5; D is unclear. CDR1 is MDHEN and CDR2 is SYDVKM in the germline V gene. Trimming pared 7 bases from V and 0 bases from J, leaving 13 bases between. The length of the CDR3 is 15 residues. CDR3: CASTTALGSNQPQHF. The CDR3 coding sequence is TGTGCCAGCACCACAGCCTTGGGTAGCAATCAGCCCCAGCATTTT.

The rearrangement joins TRBV12-5 to TRBJ2-7; 8 nucleotides line up with TRBD1. V lost 0 bases and J lost 5; bases outside the gene matches: 6. CDR3 length equals 15 residues. Germline V lookup: CDR1 LGHNT, CDR2 FRNRAP. The CDR3 DNA is TGTGCTAGTGGTTTGGTACGGGCAGGGGGCCACGAGCAGTACTTC. Amino acid sequence: CASGLVRAGGHEQYF.

This chain links TRBV25-1 with TRBJ1-5; the D is unclear. Germline V gene data show CDR1 as MGHDK and CDR2 as SYGVNS. The CDR3 covers 12 residues. Trimming took 1 base from V and 5 from J, leaving 3 bases between them. CDR3 sequence: CASSEWDQPQHF. CDR3 bases: TGTGCCAGCAGTGAATGGGATCAGCCCCAGCATTTT.

This CDR3 is CASSLRTSGGYNEQFF. CDR3 coding DNA: TGCGCCAGCAGCCTGAGGACTAGCGGGGGGTACAATGAGCAGTTCTTC. The V gene is TRBV4-1, the J gene TRBJ2-1; 14 bases map to TRBD2. Germline assignment: CDR1 MGHRA and CDR2 YSYEKL. The CDR3 loop spans 16 amino acids. Trimming removed 4 bases from V and 4 bases from J; junction bases left unmatched: 3.

This rearrangement joins TRBV7-2 to TRBJ2-1, with 7 bases fitting TRBD1. CDR1 and CDR2 (germline): SGHTA, FQGNSA. V trimming: 5 bases; J trimming: 10 bases; junction bases outside the gene matches: 8. The CDR3 is made up of 13 amino acids. The CDR3 region is CASSEGAWGEQFF. The CDR3, as DNA: TGTGCCAGCAGCGAGGGGGCCTGGGGCGAGCAGTTCTTC.

This chain connects TRBV27 to TRBJ1-1, with D possibly being TRBD1 (6 bases). V was trimmed by 8 bases and J by 6 bases, leaving 13 bases between them. CDR3 length: 12 residues. The germline CDR1 and CDR2 sequences are MNHEY and SMNVEV (reference sequence). The CDR3 DNA follows: TGTGCCAGCCGAACAGGGCGAGCTGAAGCTTTCTTT. The encoded protein is CASRTGRAEAFF.

This clone was observed a few times. The chain is built from TRBV27 and TRBJ1-6; unclear D gene. CDR1 is MNHEY and CDR2 is SMNVEV in the germline V gene (reference sequence). Trimming took 6 bases from V and 7 from J, leaving 7 bases between them. CDR3 length: 12 residues. This chain's CDR3 is CASSNRNSPLHF. CDR3 DNA sequence: TGTGCCAGCAGCAACCGGAATTCACCCCTCCACTTT.

CDR3 region: CASRRGGAGETQYF. The CDR3, as DNA: TGTGCCAGCAGGAGGGGAGGGGCCGGGGAGACCCAGTACTTC. The rearrangement links TRBV2 to TRBJ2-5; 7 nucleotides line up with TRBD2. This CDR3 comprises 14 residues. Germline V gene lookup returns CDR1 SNHLY and CDR2 FYNNEI. V was pared by 6 bases and J by 5 bases, with 9 bases of the junction left unmatched.

V usage is TRBV6-1 and J usage is TRBJ2-7; 7 positions match TRBD1. Germline values: CDR1 MNHNS, CDR2 SASEGT. Losses at the gene ends were 7 bases for V and 3 bases for J; bases not matched to a gene: 12. The CDR3 covers 15 residues. DNA for the CDR3: TGTGCCAGCATTAGACAGGGAGTCTCTGACTACGAGCAGTACTTC. Its protein is CASIRQGVSDYEQYF.

The chain uses TRBV5-6 and TRBJ2-7; D is uncertain. Germline loops: CDR1 SGHDT, CDR2 YYEEEE. The germline V and J ends were trimmed by 4 bases and 2 bases, with 7 bases remaining between them. There are 12 residues in the CDR3. CDR3 loop: CASSATTYEQYF. As DNA, the CDR3 is TGTGCCAGCAGCGCCACCACCTACGAGCAGTACTTC. Combining the CDR3 with reference TRBV5-6 and TRBJ2-7 gives the whole variable domain DAGVTQSPTHLIKTRGQQVTLRCSPKSGHDTVSWYQQALGQGPQFIFQYYEEEERQRGNFPDRFSGHQFPNYSSELNVNALLLGDSALYLCASSATTYEQYFGPGTRLTVT.

This clone was detected only a few times. This chain links TRBV7-2 with TRBJ2-2; D ambiguous. With 3 bases removed from V and 7 bases from J, the gap between germline ends came to 9 bases. The CDR3 is made up of 13 amino acids. The V gene's germline CDR1 is SGHTA and CDR2 FQGNSA. The CDR3 DNA reads as TGTGCCAGCAGCTTCCACAACGGCGGGGAGCTGTTTTTT. It codes for CASSFHNGGELFF.

The J gene is TRBJ1-3, the V gene TRBV9; D is unresolved. CDR3 size: 17 residues. V was trimmed by 0 bases and J by 0 bases, leaving 13 bases between them. Germline-derived CDR1 and CDR2 are SGDLS and YYNGEE. The CDR3 spells CASSVDHMGGSGNTIYF. For the CDR3, the DNA is TGTGCCAGCAGCGTAGACCATATGGGAGGCTCTGGAAACACCATATATTTT.

The J gene is TRBJ1-2, the V gene TRBV5-1; 8 positions match TRBD1. Trimming took 4 bases from V and 8 from J; bases not matched to a gene: 7. Germline V gene data show CDR1 as SGHRS and CDR2 as YFSETQ. The length of the CDR3 is 13 residues. For the CDR3, the DNA is TGCGCCAGCAGCCTGGACAGGGTGGGCGGCTACACCTTC. Protein product: CASSLDRVGGYTF.

This chain joins TRBV27 and TRBJ1-1, with D maybe TRBD1 (5 bases). Germline V CDR1 and CDR2: MNHEY, SMNVEV (reference sequence). Trimming took off 1 base at V and 4 bases at J, with 7 bases between the two ends. The CDR3 loop spans 13 amino acids. The CDR3: CASSLWGSTEAFF. CDR3 DNA sequence: TGTGCCAGCAGTTTATGGGGGAGCACTGAAGCTTTCTTT.

This clone was counted between two and nine times. J is TRBJ1-2 and V is TRBV28; D is unclear. Germline CDR1 and CDR2: MDHEN and SYDVKM. The V gene lost 5 bases and the J gene lost 2 bases, with 12 bases spanning the gap. CDR3 length: 14 residues. CDR3 protein: CASSTGTRNYGYTF. The CDR3 nucleotides read TGTGCCAGCAGTACTGGCACCAGAAACTATGGCTACACCTTC.

The J gene is TRBJ1-1, the V gene TRBV29-1, with D perhaps matching TRBD1 (5 bases). Trimming cost V 3 bases and J 4 bases, with 18 bases left between them. The germline V gene has CDR1 SQVTM and CDR2 ANQGSEA. The CDR3 sequence is 15 residues long. The chain's CDR3 is CSVDANLRVGTEAFF. The CDR3 DNA sequence: TGCAGCGTTGATGCGAATCTCAGGGTAGGCACTGAAGCTTTCTTT.